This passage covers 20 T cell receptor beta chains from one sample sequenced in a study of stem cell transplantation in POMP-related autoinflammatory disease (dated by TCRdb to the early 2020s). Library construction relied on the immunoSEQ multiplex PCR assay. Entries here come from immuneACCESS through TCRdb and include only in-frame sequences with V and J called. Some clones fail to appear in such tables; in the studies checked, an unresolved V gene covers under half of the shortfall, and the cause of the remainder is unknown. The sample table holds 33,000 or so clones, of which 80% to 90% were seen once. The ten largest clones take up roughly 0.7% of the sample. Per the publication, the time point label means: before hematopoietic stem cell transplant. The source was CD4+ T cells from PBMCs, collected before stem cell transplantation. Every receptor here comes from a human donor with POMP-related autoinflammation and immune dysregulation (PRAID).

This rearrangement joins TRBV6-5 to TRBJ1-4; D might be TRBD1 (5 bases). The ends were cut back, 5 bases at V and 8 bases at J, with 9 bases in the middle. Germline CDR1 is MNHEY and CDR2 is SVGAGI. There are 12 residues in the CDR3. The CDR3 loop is CASSLDREKLFF. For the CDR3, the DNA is TGTGCCAGCAGTCTTGACAGAGAAAAACTGTTTTTT.

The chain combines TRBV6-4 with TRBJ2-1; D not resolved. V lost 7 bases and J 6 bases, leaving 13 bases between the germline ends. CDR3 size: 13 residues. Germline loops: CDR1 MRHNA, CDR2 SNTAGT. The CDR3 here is CASTSLGRNEQFF. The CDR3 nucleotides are TGTGCCAGCACCTCGCTGGGTCGCAATGAGCAGTTCTTC.

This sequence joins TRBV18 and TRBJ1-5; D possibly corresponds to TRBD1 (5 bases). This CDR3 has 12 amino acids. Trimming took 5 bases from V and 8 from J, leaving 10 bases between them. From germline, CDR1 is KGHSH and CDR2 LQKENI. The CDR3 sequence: CASSDRGEPQHF. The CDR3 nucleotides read TGTGCCAGCTCAGACCGGGGCGAGCCCCAGCATTTT.

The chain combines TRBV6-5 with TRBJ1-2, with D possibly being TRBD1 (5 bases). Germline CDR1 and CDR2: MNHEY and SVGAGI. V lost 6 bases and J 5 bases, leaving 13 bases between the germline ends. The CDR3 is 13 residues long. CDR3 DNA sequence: TGTGCCAGCAGGACGGACATCGGTTATGGCTACACCTTC. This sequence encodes CASRTDIGYGYTF.

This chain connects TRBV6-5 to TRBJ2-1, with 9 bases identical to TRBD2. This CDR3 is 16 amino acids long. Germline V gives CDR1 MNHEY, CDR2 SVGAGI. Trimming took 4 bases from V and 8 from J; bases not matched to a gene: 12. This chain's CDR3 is CASSSPPGLAGDEQFF. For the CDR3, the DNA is TGTGCCAGCAGTTCCCCCCCGGGACTAGCAGGCGATGAGCAGTTCTTC.

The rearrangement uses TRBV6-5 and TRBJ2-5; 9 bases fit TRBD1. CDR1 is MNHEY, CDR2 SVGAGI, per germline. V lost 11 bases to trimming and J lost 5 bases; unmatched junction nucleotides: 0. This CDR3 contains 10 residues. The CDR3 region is CAGTGETQYF. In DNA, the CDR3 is TGTGCCGGGACAGGGGAGACCCAGTACTTC.

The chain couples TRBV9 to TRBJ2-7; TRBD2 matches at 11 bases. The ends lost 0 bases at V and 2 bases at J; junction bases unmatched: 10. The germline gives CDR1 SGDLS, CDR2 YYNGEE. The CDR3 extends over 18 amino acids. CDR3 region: CASSVGGRLAGGPYEQYF. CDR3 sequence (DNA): TGTGCCAGCAGCGTAGGAGGGAGGCTAGCGGGAGGCCCCTACGAGCAGTACTTC.

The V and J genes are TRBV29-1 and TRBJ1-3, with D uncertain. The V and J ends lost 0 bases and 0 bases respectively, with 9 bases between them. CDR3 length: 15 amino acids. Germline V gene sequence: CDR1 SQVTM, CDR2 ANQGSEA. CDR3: CSVEDRLSSGNTIYF. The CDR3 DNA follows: TGCAGCGTTGAAGATCGGTTGAGCTCTGGAAACACCATATATTTT.

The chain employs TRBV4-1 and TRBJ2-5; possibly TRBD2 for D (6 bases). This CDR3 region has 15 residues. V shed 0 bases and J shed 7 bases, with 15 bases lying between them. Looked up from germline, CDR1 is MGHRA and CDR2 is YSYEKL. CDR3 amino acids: CASSQESLATWTQYF. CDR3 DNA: TGCGCCAGCAGCCAAGAGTCGCTAGCGACTTGGACCCAGTACTTC.

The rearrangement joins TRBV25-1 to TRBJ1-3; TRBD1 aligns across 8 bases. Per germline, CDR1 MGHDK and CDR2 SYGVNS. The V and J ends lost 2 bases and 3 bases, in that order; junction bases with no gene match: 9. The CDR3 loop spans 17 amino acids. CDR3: CASSEILQGARGNTIYF. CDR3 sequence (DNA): TGTGCCAGCAGTGAAATTCTCCAGGGGGCGCGTGGAAACACCATATATTTT. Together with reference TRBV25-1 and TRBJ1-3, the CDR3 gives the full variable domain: EADIYQTPRYLVIGTGKKITLECSQTMGHDKMYWYQQDPGMELHLIHYSYGVNSTEKGDLSSESTVSRIRTEHFPLTLESARPSHTSQYLCASSEILQGARGNTIYFGEGSWLTVV.

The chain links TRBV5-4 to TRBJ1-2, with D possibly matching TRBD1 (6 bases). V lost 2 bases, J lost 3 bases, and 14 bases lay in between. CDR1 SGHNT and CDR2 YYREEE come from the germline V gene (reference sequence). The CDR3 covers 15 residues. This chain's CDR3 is CASSLRTAEYYGYTF. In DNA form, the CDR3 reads TGTGCCAGCAGCTTACGGACAGCCGAATACTATGGCTACACCTTC.

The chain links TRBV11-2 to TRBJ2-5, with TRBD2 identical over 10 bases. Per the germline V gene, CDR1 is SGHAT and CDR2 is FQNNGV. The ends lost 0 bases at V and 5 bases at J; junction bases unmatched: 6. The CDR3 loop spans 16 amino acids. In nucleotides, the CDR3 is TGTGCCAGCAGCTTAGAGGGGCTAGCGGGAGCTGAGACCCAGTACTTC. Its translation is CASSLEGLAGAETQYF.

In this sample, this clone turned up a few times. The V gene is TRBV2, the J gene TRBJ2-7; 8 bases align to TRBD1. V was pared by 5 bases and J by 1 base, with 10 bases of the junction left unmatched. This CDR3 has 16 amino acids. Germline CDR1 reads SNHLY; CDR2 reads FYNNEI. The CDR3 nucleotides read TGTGCCAGCAGTCCACCAACGGGACAGGAGTCCTACGAGCAGTACTTC. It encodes CASSPPTGQESYEQYF.

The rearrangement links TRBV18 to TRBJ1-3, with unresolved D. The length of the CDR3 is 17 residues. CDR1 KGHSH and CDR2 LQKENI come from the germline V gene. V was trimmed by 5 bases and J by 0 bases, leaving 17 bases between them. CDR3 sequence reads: CASSDYSFTGSGNTIYF. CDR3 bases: TGTGCCAGCTCAGATTACAGTTTTACGGGCTCTGGAAACACCATATATTTT.

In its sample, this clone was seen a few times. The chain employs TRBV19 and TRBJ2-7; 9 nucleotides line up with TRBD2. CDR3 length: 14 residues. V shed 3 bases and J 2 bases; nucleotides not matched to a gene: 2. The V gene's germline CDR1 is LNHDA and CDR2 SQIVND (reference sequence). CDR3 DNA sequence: TGTGCCAGTAGTATGGCTAGCGGGGCCTACGAGCAGTACTTC. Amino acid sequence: CASSMASGAYEQYF.

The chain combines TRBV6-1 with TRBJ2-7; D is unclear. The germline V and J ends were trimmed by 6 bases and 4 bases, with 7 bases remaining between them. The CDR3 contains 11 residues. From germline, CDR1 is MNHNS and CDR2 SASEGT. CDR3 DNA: TGTGCCAGCAGGGTAGAGTACGAGCAGTACTTC. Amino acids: CASRVEYEQYF.

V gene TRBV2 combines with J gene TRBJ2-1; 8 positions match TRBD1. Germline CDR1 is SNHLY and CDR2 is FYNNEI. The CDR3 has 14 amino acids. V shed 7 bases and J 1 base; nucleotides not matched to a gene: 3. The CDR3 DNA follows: TGTGCCAGCAAACGGGACAGGTCCTACAATGAGCAGTTCTTC. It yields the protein CASKRDRSYNEQFF.

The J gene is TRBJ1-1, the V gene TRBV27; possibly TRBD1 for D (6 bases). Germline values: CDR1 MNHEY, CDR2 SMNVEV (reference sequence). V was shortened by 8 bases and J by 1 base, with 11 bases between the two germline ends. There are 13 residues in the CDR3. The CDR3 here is CASLSRGNTEAFF. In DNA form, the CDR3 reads TGTGCCAGCCTCTCCAGGGGGAACACTGAAGCTTTCTTT.

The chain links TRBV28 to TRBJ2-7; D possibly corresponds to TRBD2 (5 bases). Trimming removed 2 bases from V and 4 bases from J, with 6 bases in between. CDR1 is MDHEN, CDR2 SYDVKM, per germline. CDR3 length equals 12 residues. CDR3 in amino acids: CASSLPGYEQYF. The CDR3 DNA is TGTGCCAGCAGTTTACCGGGATACGAGCAGTACTTC.

The CDR3 sequence: CASSLSSRTSGSQFF. The CDR3, as DNA: TGTGCCAGCAGCTTGAGCTCTCGGACTAGCGGGAGTCAATTCTTC. The rearrangement joins TRBV5-6 to TRBJ2-1; TRBD2 matches 13 bases. Germline V gene lookup returns CDR1 SGHDT and CDR2 YYEEEE. The CDR3 is made up of 15 amino acids. J gave up 16 bases and V 1 base, and 11 bases lay outside the gene matches.